Sequencing of this T cell receptor beta chain was carried out in a study of blood T cells in healthy people across ages. As for the study in general: In model experiments, template switching was able to capture about one barcoded beta molecule for every two T cells that were present.

Trimming took off 3 bases at V and 6 bases at J, with 8 bases between the two ends. Germline V gene lookup returns CDR1 SEHNR and CDR2 FQNEAQ (reference sequence). CDR3 length: 12 amino acids. Notes on the study in general: The percentage of naive T cells correlated strongly with TCR beta diversity.

Only one count was recorded for this clonotype. Antigen: not known. For the second PCR, which ran for 7 to 11 cycles, a sample-barcoded 5' primer and a J-beta primer mix were used. In TCRdb, the 5' RACE reads were re-called with MiXCR into one record per CDR3 protein. The table records some 1.5 million distinct CDR3 sequences, approximately 28% of them present only once. J is TRBJ1-1 and V is TRBV7-9, with D hard to call. Source material: blood. The source is a woman in her 30s in good health. The CDR3 DNA sequence: TGTGCCAGCAGCTTCAGAAGCTCTGAAGCTTTCTTT. It encodes CASSFRSSEAFF. The full variable domain, in which reference TRBV7-9 and TRBJ1-1 provide the parts outside the CDR3, is DTGVSQNPRHKITKRGQNVTFRCDPISEHNRLYWYRQTLGQGPEFLTYFQNEAQLEKSRLLSDRFSAERPKGSFSTLEIQRTEQGDSAMYLCASSFRSSEAFFGQGTRLTVV.